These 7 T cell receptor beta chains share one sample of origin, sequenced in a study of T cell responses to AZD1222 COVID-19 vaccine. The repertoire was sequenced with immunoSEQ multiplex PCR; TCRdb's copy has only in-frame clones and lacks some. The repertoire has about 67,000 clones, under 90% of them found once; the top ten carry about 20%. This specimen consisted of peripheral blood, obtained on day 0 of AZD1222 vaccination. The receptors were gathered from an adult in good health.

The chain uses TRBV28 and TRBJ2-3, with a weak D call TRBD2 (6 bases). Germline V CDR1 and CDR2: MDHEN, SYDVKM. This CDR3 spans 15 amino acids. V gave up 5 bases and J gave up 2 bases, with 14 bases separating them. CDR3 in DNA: TGTGCCAGCAGTCGGAGCGCGGGGTACACAGATACGCAGTATTTT. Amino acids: CASSRSAGYTDTQYF.

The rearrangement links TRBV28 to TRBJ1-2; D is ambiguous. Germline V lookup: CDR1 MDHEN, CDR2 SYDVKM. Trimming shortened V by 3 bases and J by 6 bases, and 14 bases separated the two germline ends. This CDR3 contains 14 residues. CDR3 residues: CASSLLEVHNGYTF. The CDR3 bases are TGTGCCAGCAGTTTGTTGGAAGTGCACAATGGCTACACCTTC.

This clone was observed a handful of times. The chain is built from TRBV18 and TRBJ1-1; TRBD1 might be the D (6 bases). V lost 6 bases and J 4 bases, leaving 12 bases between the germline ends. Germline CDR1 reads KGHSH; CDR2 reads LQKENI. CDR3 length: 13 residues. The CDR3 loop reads CASSIQGITEAFF. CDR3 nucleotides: TGTGCCAGCTCGATACAGGGCATCACTGAAGCTTTCTTT.

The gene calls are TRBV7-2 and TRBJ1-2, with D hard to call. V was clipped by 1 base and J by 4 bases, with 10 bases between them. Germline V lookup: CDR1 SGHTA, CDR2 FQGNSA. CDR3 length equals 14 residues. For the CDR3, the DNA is TGTGCCAGCAGCTTAGTGGTTGAGACCTATGGCTACACCTTC. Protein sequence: CASSLVVETYGYTF. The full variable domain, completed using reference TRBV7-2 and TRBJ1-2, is GAGVSQSPSNKVTEKGKDVELRCDPISGHTALYWYRQSLGQGLEFLIYFQGNSAPDKSGLPSDRFSAERTGGSVSTLTIQRTQQEDSAVYLCASSLVVETYGYTFGSGTRLTVV.

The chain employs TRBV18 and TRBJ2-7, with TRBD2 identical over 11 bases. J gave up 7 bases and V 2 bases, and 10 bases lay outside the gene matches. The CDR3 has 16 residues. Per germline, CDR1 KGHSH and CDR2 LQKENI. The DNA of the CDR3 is TGTGCCAGCTCACCATTGGTAACTAGCGGGAGAGGGGAGCAGTACTTC. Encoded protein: CASSPLVTSGRGEQYF.

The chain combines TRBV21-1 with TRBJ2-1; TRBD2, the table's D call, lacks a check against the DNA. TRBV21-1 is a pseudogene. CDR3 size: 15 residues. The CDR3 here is CASSALAGEGNEQFF. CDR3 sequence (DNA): TGTGCCAGCAGCGCACTAGCGGGAGAAGGCAATGAGCAGTTCTTC.

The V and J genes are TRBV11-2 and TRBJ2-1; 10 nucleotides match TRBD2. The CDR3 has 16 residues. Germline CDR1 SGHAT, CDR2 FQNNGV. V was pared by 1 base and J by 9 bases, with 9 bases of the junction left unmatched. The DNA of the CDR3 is TGTGCCAGCAGCTTAGTGAGAGCGGGAGGGTCGTCTGAGCAGTTCTTC. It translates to CASSLVRAGGSSEQFF.